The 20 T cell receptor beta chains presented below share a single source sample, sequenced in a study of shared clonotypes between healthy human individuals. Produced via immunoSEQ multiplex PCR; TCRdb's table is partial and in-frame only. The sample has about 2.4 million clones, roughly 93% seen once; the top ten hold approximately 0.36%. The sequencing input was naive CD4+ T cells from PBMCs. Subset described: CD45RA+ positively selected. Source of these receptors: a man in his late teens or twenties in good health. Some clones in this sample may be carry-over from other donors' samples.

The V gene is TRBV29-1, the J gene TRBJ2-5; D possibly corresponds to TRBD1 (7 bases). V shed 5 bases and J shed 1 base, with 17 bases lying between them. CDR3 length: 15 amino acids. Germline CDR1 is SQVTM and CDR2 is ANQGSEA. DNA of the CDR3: TGCAGCGTTCCTCTCCCAGGGGGGTCCCAAGAGACCCAGTACTTC. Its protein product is CSVPLPGGSQETQYF.

The CDR3 bases are TGTGCCAGCTCACCAGCCGGGACCGATATCCGCGCTTTCTTT. Protein sequence: CASSPAGTDIRAFF. The chain couples TRBV18 to TRBJ1-1, with a tentative D call TRBD1 (5 bases). Trimming cost V 2 bases and J 11 bases, with 18 bases left between them. The CDR3 covers 14 residues. Per the germline V gene, CDR1 is KGHSH and CDR2 is LQKENI. The full variable domain, completed using reference TRBV18 and TRBJ1-1, is NAGVMQNPRHLVRRRGQEARLRCSPMKGHSHVYWYRQLPEEGLKFMVYLQKENIIDESGMPKERFSAEFPKEGPSILRIQQVVRGDSAAYFCASSPAGTDIRAFFGQGTRLTVV.

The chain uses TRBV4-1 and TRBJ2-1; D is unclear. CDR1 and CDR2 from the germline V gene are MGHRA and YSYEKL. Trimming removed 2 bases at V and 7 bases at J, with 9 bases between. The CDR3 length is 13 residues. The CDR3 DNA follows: TGCGCCAGCAGCCAATTCTTGGGGAATGAGCAGTTCTTC. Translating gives CASSQFLGNEQFF.

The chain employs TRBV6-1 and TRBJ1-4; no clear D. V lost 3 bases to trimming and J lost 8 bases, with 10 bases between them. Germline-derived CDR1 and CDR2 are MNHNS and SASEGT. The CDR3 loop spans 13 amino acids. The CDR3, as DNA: TGTGCCAGCAGTGAGGGGATAAGGGAAAAACTGTTTTTT. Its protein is CASSEGIREKLFF.

The CDR3 DNA reads TGTGCCAGCCGTAGGGGGAAGAACACTGAAGCTTTCTTT. It specifies CASRRGKNTEAFF. The rearrangement uses TRBV21-1 and TRBJ1-1; the table calls TRBD1, which could not be checked here. TRBV21-1 constitutes a pseudogene. The CDR3 runs 13 residues.

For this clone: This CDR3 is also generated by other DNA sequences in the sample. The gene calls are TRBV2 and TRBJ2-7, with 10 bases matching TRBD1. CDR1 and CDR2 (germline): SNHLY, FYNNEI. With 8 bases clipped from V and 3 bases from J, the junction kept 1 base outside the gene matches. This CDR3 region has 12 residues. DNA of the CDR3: TGTGCCAGCCGGGACAGGGGCTACGAGCAGTACTTC. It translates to CASRDRGYEQYF.

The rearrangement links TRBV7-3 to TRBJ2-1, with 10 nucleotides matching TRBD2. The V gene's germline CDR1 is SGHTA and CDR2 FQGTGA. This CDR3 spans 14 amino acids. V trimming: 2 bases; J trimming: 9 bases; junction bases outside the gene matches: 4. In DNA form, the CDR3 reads TGTGCCAGCAGCTTAGGAGCGGGAGGGAGTGAGCAGTTCTTC. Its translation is CASSLGAGGSEQFF.

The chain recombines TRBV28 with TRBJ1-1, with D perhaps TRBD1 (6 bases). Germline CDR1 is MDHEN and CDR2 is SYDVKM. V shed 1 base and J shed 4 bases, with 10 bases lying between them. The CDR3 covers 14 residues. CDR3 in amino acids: CASSLSQGSTEAFF. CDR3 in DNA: TGTGCCAGCAGTTTATCTCAGGGGAGCACTGAAGCTTTCTTT.

The CDR3 here is CASSIAPGRTSGNTIYF. For the CDR3, the DNA is TGTGCCAGTAGTATAGCACCAGGTCGAACCTCTGGAAACACCATATATTTT. V usage is TRBV19 and J usage is TRBJ1-3; D ambiguous. The CDR3 is made up of 17 amino acids. Deletions cut 1 base from V and 0 bases from J, with 13 bases between. In germline, CDR1 is LNHDA, CDR2 SQIVND (reference sequence).

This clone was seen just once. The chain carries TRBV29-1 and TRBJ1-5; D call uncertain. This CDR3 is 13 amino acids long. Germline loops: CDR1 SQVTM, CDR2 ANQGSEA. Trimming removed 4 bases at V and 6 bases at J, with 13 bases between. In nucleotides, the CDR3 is TGCAGCGTTGTTTCGCAGGTGGGTCAGCCCCAGCATTTT. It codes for CSVVSQVGQPQHF. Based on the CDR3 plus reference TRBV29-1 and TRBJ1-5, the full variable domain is SAVISQKPSRDICQRGTSLTIQCQVDSQVTMMFWYRQQPGQSLTLIATANQGSEATYESGFVIDKFPISRPNLTFSTLTVSNMSPEDSSIYLCSVVSQVGQPQHFGDGTRLSIL.

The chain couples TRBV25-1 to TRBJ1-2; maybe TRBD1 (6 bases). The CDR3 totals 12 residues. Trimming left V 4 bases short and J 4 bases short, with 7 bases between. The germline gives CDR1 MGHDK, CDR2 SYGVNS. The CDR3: CASSADSYGYTF. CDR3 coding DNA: TGTGCCAGCAGTGCGGACAGCTATGGCTACACCTTC.

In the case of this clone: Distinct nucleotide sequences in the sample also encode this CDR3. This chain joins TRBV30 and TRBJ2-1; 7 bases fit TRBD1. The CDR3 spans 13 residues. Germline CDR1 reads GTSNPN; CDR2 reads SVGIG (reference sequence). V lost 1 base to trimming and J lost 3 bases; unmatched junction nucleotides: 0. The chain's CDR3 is CAWSGDSYNEQFF. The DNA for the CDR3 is TGTGCCTGGAGTGGGGACAGCTACAATGAGCAGTTCTTC.

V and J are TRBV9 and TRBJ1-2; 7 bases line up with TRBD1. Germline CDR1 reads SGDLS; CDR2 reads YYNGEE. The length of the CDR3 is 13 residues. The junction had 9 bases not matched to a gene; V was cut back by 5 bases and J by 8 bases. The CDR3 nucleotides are TGTGCCAGCAGAAAACAGGGGACCCTCGGCTACACCTTC. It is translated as CASRKQGTLGYTF.

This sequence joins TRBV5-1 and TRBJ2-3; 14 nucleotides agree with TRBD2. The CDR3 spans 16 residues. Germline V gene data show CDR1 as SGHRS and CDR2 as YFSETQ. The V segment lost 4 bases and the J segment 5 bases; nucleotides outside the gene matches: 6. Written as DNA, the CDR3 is TGCGCCAGCAGCGGAAGACTAGCGGGAGGGCAAGATACGCAGTATTTT. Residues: CASSGRLAGGQDTQYF.

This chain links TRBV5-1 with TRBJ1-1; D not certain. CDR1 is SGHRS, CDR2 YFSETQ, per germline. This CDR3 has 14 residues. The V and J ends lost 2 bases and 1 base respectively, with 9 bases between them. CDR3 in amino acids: CASSLVGWNTEAFF. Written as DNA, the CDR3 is TGCGCCAGCAGCTTAGTAGGGTGGAACACTGAAGCTTTCTTT.

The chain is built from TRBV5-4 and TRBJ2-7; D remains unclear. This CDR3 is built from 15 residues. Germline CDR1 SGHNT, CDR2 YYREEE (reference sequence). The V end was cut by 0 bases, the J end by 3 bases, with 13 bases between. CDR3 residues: CASSLGAAPFYEQYF. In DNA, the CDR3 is TGTGCCAGCAGCTTGGGGGCAGCTCCTTTCTACGAGCAGTACTTC.

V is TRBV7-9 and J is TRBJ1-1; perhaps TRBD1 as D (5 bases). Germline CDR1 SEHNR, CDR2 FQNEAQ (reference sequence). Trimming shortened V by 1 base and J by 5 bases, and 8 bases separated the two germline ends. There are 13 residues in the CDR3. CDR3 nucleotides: TGTGCCAGCAGCTTAGGGGGGTGGACTGAAGCTTTCTTT. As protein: CASSLGGWTEAFF.

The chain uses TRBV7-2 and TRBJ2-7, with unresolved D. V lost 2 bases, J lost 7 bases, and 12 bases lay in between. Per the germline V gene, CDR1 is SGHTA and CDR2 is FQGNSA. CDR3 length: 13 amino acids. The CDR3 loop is CASSLQTVWEQYF. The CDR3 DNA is TGTGCCAGCAGCTTACAAACGGTCTGGGAGCAGTACTTC.

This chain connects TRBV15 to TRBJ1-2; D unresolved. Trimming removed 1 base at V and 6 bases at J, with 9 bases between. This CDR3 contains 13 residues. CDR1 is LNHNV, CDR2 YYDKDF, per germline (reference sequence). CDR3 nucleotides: TGTGCCACCAGCAGAGGAGGGTTCGATGGCTACACCTTC. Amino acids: CATSRGGFDGYTF.

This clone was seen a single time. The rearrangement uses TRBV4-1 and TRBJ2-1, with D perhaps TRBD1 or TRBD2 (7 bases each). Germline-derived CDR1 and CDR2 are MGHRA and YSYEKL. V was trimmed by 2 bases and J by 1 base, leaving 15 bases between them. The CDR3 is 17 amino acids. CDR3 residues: CASSQRGLAESYNEQFF. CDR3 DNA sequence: TGCGCCAGCAGCCAAAGGGGGCTAGCGGAGTCCTACAATGAGCAGTTCTTC.